Listed below are T cell receptor beta chains from one sample, sequenced in a study of blood T cell repertoires in COVID-19. TCRdb keeps only in-frame clones here, not all; method: immunoSEQ multiplex PCR. This table has about 170,000 clones, over 75% appearing once. Sequencing used peripheral blood. Every receptor here comes from a man in his 70s with acute or convalescent COVID-19. The conserved cysteine and the conserved F or W are not part of the CDR3 here. Fields, in order: J gene, clone size, V gene, CDR3 protein. Not all rows give a size; the values are once, few, many and, for expanded clones, a class.

TRBJ2-4 . TRBV19 ASSNLAPIQY
TRBJ1-2 . TRBV5-6 ASSWTGDYGYT
TRBJ2-5 . TRBV14 ASSLYQETQY
TRBJ2-1 . TRBV7-3 ASSSKGGSSGSNEQF
TRBJ2-7 . TRBV6-5 ASRASGRNSYEQY
TRBJ2-3 . TRBV5-1 ASRIAGLYTDTQY
TRBJ1-3 . TRBV5-8 ASSLAFLGNTIY
TRBJ1-4 . TRBV27 ASSSLAVGEKLF
TRBJ2-1 . TRBV10-3 AISETRTSGGTYNEQF
TRBJ2-7 . TRBV11-2 ASSPISSGSSYEQY
TRBJ2-3 . TRBV29-1 SVAPDSSTQY
TRBJ1-2 once TRBV29-1 SVGQQGNDGYT
TRBJ2-5 . TRBV11-1 ASSLMPGQQETQY
TRBJ2-6 few TRBV19 ASSIRGGGANVLT